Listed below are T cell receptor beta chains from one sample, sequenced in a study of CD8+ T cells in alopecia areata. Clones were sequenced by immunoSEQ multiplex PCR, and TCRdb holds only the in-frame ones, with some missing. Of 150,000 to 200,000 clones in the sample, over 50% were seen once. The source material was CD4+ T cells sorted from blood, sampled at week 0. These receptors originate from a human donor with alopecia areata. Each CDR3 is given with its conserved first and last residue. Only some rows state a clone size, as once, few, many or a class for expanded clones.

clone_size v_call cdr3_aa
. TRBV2 CASSGWANTGELFF
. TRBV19 CASGPNGGELFF
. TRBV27 CASSLVWAAGELFF
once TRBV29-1 CSVEDRTTDTQYF
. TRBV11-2 CASINRVGTEAFF
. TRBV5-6 CASSSRRGPEQFF
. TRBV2 CASSVQGIYQPQHF
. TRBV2 CASSERRAGGGTEAFF
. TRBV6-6 CASRRDGSSPLHF
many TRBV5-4 CASSFKPRSTDTQYF
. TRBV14 CASSLQLASTDTQYF
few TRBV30 CAWSRRGGQQPQHF
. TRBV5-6 CASSGAGGGNTEAFF
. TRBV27 CASSPRSGWGLAGGNTGELFF
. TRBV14 CASSQGSGTMGYTF
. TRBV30 CAWLVLSTDTQYF
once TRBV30 CAWRGVTGNTIYF
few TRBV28 CASIDPTTSTDTQYF
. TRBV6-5 CASSRWGQETQYF
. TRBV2 CASRTSVLNEQFF
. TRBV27 CASRTSGAYTNTGELFF
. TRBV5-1 CASETQYF
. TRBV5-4 CASSLEETQYF